A selection of T cell receptor beta chains follows, all from one sample in a study of cytomegalovirus exposure and HLA in healthy donors. Measured with immunoSEQ multiplex PCR; TCRdb has only the in-frame clones, and not every one. The sample consists of about 160,000 clones, about 76% of them appearing once. The sequencing input was PBMCs. These receptor sequences come from a human donor in good health. The CDR3 runs from the conserved cysteine through the conserved F or W. Each record gives: D gene, clone size, J gene, V gene, CDR3 DNA, CDR3 protein. D genes are given only for firm matches. Clone size is given for some rows only: seen once, a few or many times, or a class if the clone is expanded.

>TRBD1|.|TRBJ1-5|TRBV5-1
TGCGCCAGCAGCTTGGAGACAGGGGGCAATCAGCCCCAGCATTTT
CASSLETGGNQPQHF
>.|.|TRBJ2-1|TRBV6-5
TGTGCCAGCACTCAGGGATCGGTCAATGAGCAGTTCTTC
CASTQGSVNEQFF
>TRBD1|.|TRBJ1-1|TRBV27
TGTGCCAGCAGTTTCCTTCAGGGGGCCCAAAACACTGAAGCTTTCTTT
CASSFLQGAQNTEAFF
>.|.|TRBJ2-3|TRBV15
TGTGCCACCAGCAAAATCCCTGGGGGCGTTGGCACAGATACGCAGTATTTT
CATSKIPGGVGTDTQYF
>.|.|TRBJ2-1|TRBV7-9
TGTGCCAGCAGCACAGGTTGGGAGCAGTTCTTC
CASSTGWEQFF
>.|.|TRBJ2-7|TRBV30
TGTGCCTGGATCAGGCTCCCCTACGAGCAGTACTTC
CAWIRLPYEQYF
>.|.|TRBJ1-5|TRBV21-1
TGTGCCAGCAGCAAATTGAACGACAGGGAGAATCAGCCCCAGCATTTT
CASSKLNDRENQPQHF
>.|once|TRBJ2-7|TRBV4-2
TGTGCCAGCAGCCACGAACCGGGACAACAAGCCTACGAGCAGTACTTC
CASSHEPGQQAYEQYF
>.|.|TRBJ1-2|TRBV9
TGTGCCAGCAGCCCGCAGGGCGGCTATGGCTACACCTTC
CASSPQGGYGYTF
>.|.|TRBJ2-2|TRBV15
TGTGCCACCAGCAGAGAGACAGCCAGCACACCATACAAGACCGGGGAGCTGTTTTTT
CATSRETASTPYKTGELFF
>.|.|TRBJ2-3|TRBV4-3
TGCGCCAGCAGCCAAGGCCCACCACCCGCCTACACAGATACGCAGTATTTT
CASSQGPPPAYTDTQYF
>TRBD2|.|TRBJ2-5|TRBV28
TGTGCCAGCAGTCCTCCTAGCGGGAGTCGCAAAGAGACCCAGTACTTC
CASSPPSGSRKETQYF
>.|.|TRBJ1-1|TRBV10-3
TGTGCCATCAGTGAAACCAGGGCGAACACTGAAGCTTTCTTT
CAISETRANTEAFF
>.|.|TRBJ2-1|TRBV19
TGTGCCAGTACGGGGGAGGACCAGTCCACATACAATGAGCAGTTCTTC
CASTGEDQSTYNEQFF
>.|once|TRBJ1-2|TRBV15
TGTGCCACCAGTAGCCTAGTAGACGTTCCTAACTATGGCTACACCTTC
CATSSLVDVPNYGYTF
>.|.|TRBJ1-3|TRBV5-1
TGCGCCAGCAGCCGCACTCCGGGGAGCGGAAACACCATATATTTT
CASSRTPGSGNTIYF
>.|.|TRBJ1-4|TRBV4-1
TGCGCCAGCAGCCAAGTGTCGGTCAAGGGGGAAAAACTGTTTTTT
CASSQVSVKGEKLFF
>TRBD2|.|TRBJ2-1|TRBV11-2
TGTGCCACCTATAGCGGGAGAGGAAGGGCGCGCGAGTCCAATGAGCAGTTCTTC
CATYSGRGRARESNEQFF
>TRBD1|few|TRBJ2-7|TRBV28
TGTGCCAGCAGGACCGGGACAGAAGTCTACGAGCAGTACTTC
CASRTGTEVYEQYF
>TRBD1|few|TRBJ1-2|TRBV14
TGTGCCAGCAGCCAGGGGACAGGGGACGGCTACACCTTC
CASSQGTGDGYTF
>TRBD2|.|TRBJ2-1|TRBV6-1
TGTGCCAGCAGTAACGGACTAGCGGGAAGCAATGAGCAGTTCTTC
CASSNGLAGSNEQFF
>.|.|TRBJ1-2|TRBV2
TGTGCCAGCAGGGGGACGGAGGGAAACTATGGCTACACCTTC
CASRGTEGNYGYTF
>TRBD2|few|TRBJ2-7|TRBV28
TGTGCCAGCAGTTTACCAGCGGGAGGCTACGAGCAGTACTTC
CASSLPAGGYEQYF
>TRBD2|.|TRBJ2-3|TRBV5-1
TGCGCCAGCAGCTTAGGGTCGACTAGCGGGCTGGCAGATACGCAGTATTTT
CASSLGSTSGLADTQYF
>TRBD2|.|TRBJ2-1|TRBV5-1
TGCGCCAGCAGTCCCCGGGAGGCATACAATGAGCAGTTCTTC
CASSPREAYNEQFF
>.|.|TRBJ2-2|TRBV9
TGTGCCAGCAGCGGGACTCTCGCGAACACCGGGGAGCTGTTTTTT
CASSGTLANTGELFF
>.|.|TRBJ1-1|TRBV12-5
TGTGCTAGTGGTGGACGTGGGGAACACGGGGTAGCTTTCTTT
CASGGRGEHGVAFF
>TRBD1|.|TRBJ2-7|TRBV10-3
TGTGCCATCAGTGGGGACAGGGGAACCTACGAGCAGTACTTC
CAISGDRGTYEQYF
>.|.|TRBJ1-1|TRBV4-1
TGCGCCAGCAGTCCATGGGGGGGGGAGAACACTGAAGCTTTCTTT
CASSPWGGENTEAFF
>.|.|TRBJ1-3|TRBV27
TGTGCCAGCAGTGATGACAGTTACCCTGGAAACACCATATATTTT
CASSDDSYPGNTIYF
>.|.|TRBJ2-7|TRBV14
TGTGCCAGCAGCTTAACCTACGAGCAGTACTTC
CASSLTYEQYF
>.|few|TRBJ1-2|TRBV30
TGTGCCTGGAGTCTCTGGGGGGGGCCTAGAGGTGGCTACCCCTTC
CAWSLWGGPRGGYPF
>.|.|TRBJ2-7|TRBV4-3
TGCGCCAGCAGCCAAGAGACGGGTCCCTACGAGCAGTACTTC
CASSQETGPYEQYF
>.|.|TRBJ1-1|TRBV6-4
TGTGCCAGCAGTGACTCGGCACGGGGCACTGAAGCTTTCTTT
CASSDSARGTEAFF
>.|.|TRBJ2-7|TRBV2
TGTGCCAGCAGTGGATCGGGTAACGAGCAGTACTTC
CASSGSGNEQYF
>TRBD1|few|TRBJ2-3|TRBV7-8
TGTGCCAGCAGCTTGTGGGACAGGGACACAGATACGCAGTATTTT
CASSLWDRDTDTQYF
>TRBD1|.|TRBJ1-1|TRBV11-2
TGTGCCAGCAGCCAGGGGACAGCAACTGAAGCTTTCTTT
CASSQGTATEAFF
>.|once|TRBJ1-2|TRBV5-5
TGTGCCAGCAGCCACGACAGTGTTAACTATGGCTACACCTTC
CASSHDSVNYGYTF
>.|.|TRBJ1-5|TRBV28
TGTGCCAGCAGTTTGGATTGGGGAAGAGGGAATCAGCCCCAGCATTTT
CASSLDWGRGNQPQHF
>TRBD2|.|TRBJ2-3|TRBV5-6
TGTGCCAGCAGGATAAGCGGGGCCACAGATACGCAGTATTTT
CASRISGATDTQYF
>.|few|TRBJ2-7|TRBV4-1
TGCGCCAGCAGTTCCGGGGCAACAGGGAGCTACGAGCAGTACTTC
CASSSGATGSYEQYF
>TRBD1|.|TRBJ2-7|TRBV19
TGTGCCAGTAGTAATATTGCGGGGACAGGGAACGAGCAGTACTTC
CASSNIAGTGNEQYF
>TRBD2|.|TRBJ2-3|TRBV28
TGTGCCAGCAGTCCTCTAGCGAGGTCGGGAGGAAGAGATACGCAGTATTTT
CASSPLARSGGRDTQYF
>.|.|TRBJ1-4|TRBV7-9
TGTGCCGGTCGGGGCAGGGGTAATGAAAAACTGTTTTTT
CAGRGRGNEKLFF
>TRBD1|once|TRBJ2-7|TRBV5-1
TGCGCCAGCAGCAGACAGGGTGGGTTCGAGCAGTACTTC
CASSRQGGFEQYF
>.|.|TRBJ2-2|TRBV2
TGTGCCAGGGGGACCGGGGGTCGTCCCGGGGAGCTGTTTTTT
CARGTGGRPGELFF
>TRBD2|.|TRBJ2-2|TRBV27
TGTGCCAGCAGTCCTGGGACTAGCGGGGACACCGGGGAGCTGTTTTTT
CASSPGTSGDTGELFF
>TRBD1|once|TRBJ2-2|TRBV6-6
TGTGCCAGCAAACCGGGACAGGGAAACACCGGGGAGCTGTTTTTT
CASKPGQGNTGELFF
>.|.|TRBJ2-6|TRBV6-4
TGTGCCAGCAGTGACAAGGGGGCTGGGGCCAACGTCCTGACTTTC
CASSDKGAGANVLTF
>.|once|TRBJ1-4|TRBV6-5
TGTGCCAGCAGTTACCTGGCAGCAACTAATGAAAAACTGTTTTTT
CASSYLAATNEKLFF
>TRBD2|.|TRBJ2-2|TRBV7-6
TGTGCCAGCAGCTTAGAGGGACTAGCGGTTGCCACCGGGGAGCTGTTTTTT
CASSLEGLAVATGELFF
>.|once|TRBJ1-5|TRBV5-1
TGCGCCAGCAGCCTGGACAGCGGAAGCAATCAGCCCCAGCATTTT
CASSLDSGSNQPQHF
>TRBD1|once|TRBJ1-5|TRBV7-2
TGTGCCAGCAGCTTGAGACAGGGGTATCAGCCCCAGCATTTT
CASSLRQGYQPQHF
>.|.|TRBJ1-2|TRBV7-8
TGTGCCAGCAGCTTAAATCGTACAGGAAACTATGGCTACACCTTC
CASSLNRTGNYGYTF
>TRBD2|once|TRBJ2-3|TRBV5-1
TGCGCCAGCAGCTCACTAGCGGGAGAATCAGATACGCAGTATTTT
CASSSLAGESDTQYF
>TRBD1|.|TRBJ1-3|TRBV9
TGTGCCAGCAGCGTAGATGTCGACAGGGCTGACTCTGGAAACACCATATATTTT
CASSVDVDRADSGNTIYF
>.|once|TRBJ2-3|TRBV5-8
TGTGCCAGCAGCTTGCTAGCAGGAAGCCGCACAGATACGCAGTATTTT
CASSLLAGSRTDTQYF
>TRBD2|.|TRBJ2-7|TRBV6-5
TGTGCCAGCAGTTCTACAGCGGGGGGTTCCTACGAGCAGTACTTC
CASSSTAGGSYEQYF
>.|.|TRBJ2-7|TRBV11-2
TGTGCCAGTTATGGGGAGTACGAGCAGTACTTC
CASYGEYEQYF
>TRBD2|.|TRBJ2-2|TRBV9
TGTGCCAGCAGCGTAGGATTTCGGCGGGAGGACACCGGGGAGCTGTTTTTT
CASSVGFRREDTGELFF